This T cell receptor beta chain is from a study of T cells in Graves' hyperthyroidism and ophthalmopathy. For the study at large: Peripheral blood was obtained at initial diagnosis, preceding any treatment.

RNA transcripts were the template for amplifying TCR beta CDR3 regions. The study used the HTBI primer set for a first-round RT-PCR of the TCR CDR3. TCRdb re-analysed the multiplex PCR reads in MiXCR, keeping a single row per CDR3 protein. The table has 550,000 to 800,000 distinct CDR3 sequences, roughly 17% seen once; the top ten hold under 9.5%. Trimming removed 1 base from V and 4 bases from J, with 7 bases in between. Germline V gene lookup returns CDR1 LNHDA and CDR2 SQIVND (reference sequence). The CDR3 has 14 amino acids. This clonotype turned up a few times. The chain employs TRBV19 and TRBJ2-2; D possibly matches TRBD1 or TRBD2 (5 bases each). Sequenced input: blood. The source is a man younger than 30 with Graves' hyperthyroidism. The CDR3 region has the DNA TGTGCCAGTAGTATAGCGGGGCGCACCGGGGAGCTGTTTTTT. Its translation: CASSIAGRTGELFF.